A selection of T cell receptor beta chains follows, all from one sample in a study of T cell repertoires in cytomegalovirus infection. MiXCR, applied by TCRdb to the reads, yields one record per CDR3 protein. The sample lists fewer than 700,000 distinct CDR3 sequences, 20% to 25% occurring once. Sequencing was performed on CD8+ T cells from PBMCs. All receptors derive from a human donor in good health (CMV status not recorded). Some clones in this sample may be carry-over from other donors' samples. Each CDR3 is given with its conserved first and last residue. Size tells how often a clone was seen (once, few, many) or the class of an expanded clone, and some rows leave it out.

j_call v_call clone_size cdr3_aa
TRBJ2-1 TRBV23-1 . CASSQSSGRGRNEQFF
TRBJ2-7 TRBV13 once CASSPGQGEDEQYF
TRBJ2-6 TRBV7-2 many CASSRAIEPSGANVLTF
TRBJ2-1 TRBV5-1 many CASTNHNEQFF
TRBJ2-2 TRBV7-8 many CASSFDSGGSWAGELFF
TRBJ1-6 TRBV6-5 few CASSSTDSLNSPLHF
TRBJ2-1 TRBV6-5 few CASSYGDRGGNEQFF
TRBJ2-2 TRBV6-6 . CASSYFRQVGELFF
TRBJ2-3 TRBV4-3 . CASSQDPPTGSGRTQYF
TRBJ1-1 TRBV2 few CASWDLGPKEAFF
TRBJ2-7 TRBV27 . CASSLDRGHEQYF
TRBJ2-2 TRBV28 . CASSLISSLAGELFF
TRBJ2-1 TRBV7-8 many CASSSRDRGFVEKFF
TRBJ2-1 TRBV7-3 many CASSLLGEPEQFF
TRBJ1-5 TRBV28 many CASSLEQPQHF
TRBJ2-2 TRBV7-3 few CASSEGAGELFF
TRBJ2-5 TRBV7-9 few CASSTTQQPLQETQYF
TRBJ2-5 TRBV12-3/TRBV12-4 many CASSLNLTSGVETQYF
TRBJ2-1 TRBV12-3/TRBV12-4 many CASSLDSSRYNEQFF
TRBJ1-2 TRBV5-6 many CASSWLTANYGYTF
TRBJ2-1 TRBV7-9 many CASSLKSSSYNEQFF
TRBJ1-2 TRBV6-5 few CASSYSTGLLDGYTF
TRBJ2-1 TRBV4-3 . CASSPAYRPTAYNEQFF
TRBJ1-1 TRBV6-2/TRBV6-3 few CASSWGASEAFF
TRBJ1-6 TRBV19 many CAISDGGGSPLHF
TRBJ2-1 TRBV6-1 . CATPLAGDYNEQFF
TRBJ2-5 TRBV7-2 few CASSLEGLAEQETQYF
TRBJ1-2 TRBV27 . CASTGTGANYGYTF
TRBJ2-1 TRBV20-1 . CSARDPGFSFDEQFF
TRBJ1-1 TRBV4-3 once CASSEGQGSNTEAFF
TRBJ2-1 TRBV2 . CASRGDYFFHVF
TRBJ1-1 TRBV11-2 . CASSTQDRGRDTEAFF
TRBJ2-1 TRBV4-1 . CASSPTPLAGASYNEQFF
TRBJ1-2 TRBV5-4 . CALGDRVNGYTF
TRBJ2-2 TRBV7-2 many CASSWMTGDYTGELFF
TRBJ1-1 TRBV2 . CASRTPGGNTEAFF
TRBJ2-3 TRBV14 . CASSPGLLDTQYF
TRBJ2-1 TRBV24-1 few CATSQRWLDEQFF
TRBJ2-1 TRBV14 . CASSQGWRGGGNEQFF
TRBJ2-3 TRBV25-1 . CASSEYMASGGPTDTQYF
TRBJ1-1 TRBV2 few CASSSPGKRVNTEAFF
TRBJ1-5 TRBV6-2/TRBV6-3 few CASSYVRGFQPQHF
TRBJ1-5 TRBV28 . CASSEPPTGQLNQPQHF
TRBJ2-3 TRBV6-2/TRBV6-3 few CASSLEESLGTDTQYF
TRBJ2-3 TRBV28 many CASSSTNGTARPDTQYF
TRBJ1-4 TRBV27 . CASSLSWAASTNEKLFF
TRBJ2-3 TRBV25-1 few CASSEYHLTDTQYF
TRBJ2-1 TRBV20-1 . CSARGTSGSEQFF
TRBJ2-1 TRBV10-3 . CAISRQDSYNEQFF
TRBJ1-1 TRBV10-1 . CASSERGAVEAFF
TRBJ1-5 TRBV29-1 few CSVGSRSNQPQHF
TRBJ1-5 TRBV13 . CASSSGRGPNQPQHF
TRBJ2-2 TRBV29-1 . CSAGGPGELFF
TRBJ1-1 TRBV6-1 . CASNQGGGTEAFF
TRBJ1-1 TRBV6-6 few CASSPWMNTEAFF
TRBJ2-1 TRBV7-2 many CASSPFGSSSSYNEQFF
TRBJ2-5 TRBV7-8 . CVSSPTALIETQYF